This T cell receptor beta chain was captured in a study of T-cell reconstitution after alpha-beta-depleted transplantation in children. This clonotype showed up just a few times. What it recognizes is unknown. Unique molecular identifiers featured in how the TCRbeta library was prepared. TCRdb itself ran the PCR reads through MiXCR, one entry per CDR3 protein. Among 500,000 to 750,000 distinct CDR3 sequences, 25% to 30% were seen once, and the ten largest hold 30% to 45%. Overall study findings and caveats: After one year, T-cell counts and TCRbeta diversity mostly came from new T cells. Some patients owed their high day-60 TCRbeta diversity to surviving recipient T cells and thymic progenitors. Alpha-beta T cells about two months after transplant reportedly derived from several hundred expanded graft clones.

This clonotype was obtained from a boy under two years old with Wiskott-Aldrich syndrome, due to receive a stem cell transplant. The sequences come from PBMCs, collected before TCRalphabeta/CD19-depleted stem cell transplant.

CDR3 in amino acids: CSARLVNIQYF. CDR3 nucleotide sequence: TGCAGTGCTAGATTGGTAAACATTCAGTACTTC. The V gene is TRBV20-1, the J gene TRBJ2-4; D remains ambiguous. This CDR3 has 11 amino acids. Trimming took off 2 bases at V and 6 bases at J, with 5 bases between the two ends. Germline CDR1 DFQATT, CDR2 SNEGSKA (reference sequence).